This T cell receptor (beta chain) was identified in a study of T cells in Graves' hyperthyroidism and ophthalmopathy. Researchers took RNA transcripts and amplified the TCR beta CDR3 regions from them. The HTBI set primed first-round TCR CDR3 RT-PCR. TCRdb re-called the multiplex PCR reads through MiXCR, storing one row per CDR3 protein. The repertoire holds about 560,000 distinct CDR3 sequences, with 16% as singletons. The CDR3 is 14 amino acids. With 5 bases clipped from V and 4 bases from J, the junction kept 7 bases outside the gene matches. Germline CDR1 reads SGHRS; CDR2 reads YFSETQ. The table lists this clonotype with a few counts.

The sequence derives from a woman aged 18 to 35 with Graves' hyperthyroidism. Sequencing was carried out using blood. The gene calls are TRBV5-1 and TRBJ2-3, with 7 bases lining up with TRBD2. Here the CDR3 reads CASRSGGSADTQYF. CDR3 nucleotides: TGCGCCAGCAGATCTGGCGGGAGTGCAGATACGCAGTATTTT.